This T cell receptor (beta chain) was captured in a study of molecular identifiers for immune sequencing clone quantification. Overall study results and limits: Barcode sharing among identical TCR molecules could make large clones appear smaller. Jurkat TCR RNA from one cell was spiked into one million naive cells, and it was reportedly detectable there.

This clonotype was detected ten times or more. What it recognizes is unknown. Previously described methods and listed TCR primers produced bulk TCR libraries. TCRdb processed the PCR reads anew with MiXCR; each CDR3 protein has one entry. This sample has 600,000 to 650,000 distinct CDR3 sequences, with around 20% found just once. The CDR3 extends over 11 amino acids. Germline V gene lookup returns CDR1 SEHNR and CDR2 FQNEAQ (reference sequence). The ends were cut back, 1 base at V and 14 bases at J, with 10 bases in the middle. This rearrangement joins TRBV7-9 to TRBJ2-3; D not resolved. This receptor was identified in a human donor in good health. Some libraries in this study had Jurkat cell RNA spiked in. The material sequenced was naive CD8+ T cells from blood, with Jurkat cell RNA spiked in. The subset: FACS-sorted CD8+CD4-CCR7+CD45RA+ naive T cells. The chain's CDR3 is CASSLGPVLYF. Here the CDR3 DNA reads TGTGCCAGCAGCTTAGGACCGGTACTGTATTTT.